This entry lists 16 T cell receptor beta chains sequenced from one sample in a study of cytomegalovirus exposure and HLA in healthy donors. Primers included in the PCR were 60 Vbeta and 13 Jbeta primers. Sequencing was performed with immunoSEQ multiplex PCR; in TCRdb, only in-frame clones are kept and a portion is missing. The sample carries approximately 70,000 clones, approximately 70% recorded once. Material for sequencing was PBMCs. The receptors here all came from a male donor in good health and CMV-seropositive.

The J gene is TRBJ1-1, the V gene TRBV6-5; the D is unclear. Trimming removed 2 bases from V and 4 bases from J, with 11 bases in between. Germline-derived CDR1 and CDR2 are MNHEY and SVGAGI. The CDR3 spans 14 residues. The CDR3 loop is CASSYDNRPTEAFF. DNA for the CDR3: TGTGCCAGCAGTTACGACAACAGACCCACTGAAGCTTTCTTT.

The genes are TRBV7-2 and TRBJ2-3; possibly TRBD1 for D (5 bases). CDR1 is SGHTA, CDR2 FQGNSA, per germline. The CDR3 is 16 amino acids. With 5 bases removed from V and 0 bases from J, the gap between germline ends came to 15 bases. The CDR3 is CASSPGQVYSTDTQYF. CDR3 nucleotide sequence: TGTGCCAGCAGCCCCGGACAAGTTTATAGCACAGATACGCAGTATTTT.

The V gene is TRBV28, the J gene TRBJ2-5, with 8 bases that match TRBD2. The J call is in doubt because the DNA end fits TRBJ2-7 better. This CDR3 spans 14 amino acids. Looked up from germline, CDR1 is MDHEN and CDR2 is SYDVKM. The CDR3 DNA reads as TGTGCCAGCTGCACCGGGACTAGATCCTACGAGCAGTACTTC. Translating gives CASCTGTRSYEQYF.

The J gene is TRBJ1-5, the V gene TRBV4-1, with 8 bases aligning to TRBD1. Germline trimming cut 1 base from V and 0 bases from J; bases unmatched to any gene: 2. The CDR3 covers 16 residues. The V gene's germline CDR1 is MGHRA and CDR2 YSYEKL. CDR3 in DNA: TGCGCCAGCAGCCAAGGGACAGGGTATAGCAATCAGCCCCAGCATTTT. Its protein is CASSQGTGYSNQPQHF.

The chain joins TRBV5-1 to TRBJ1-2; D not resolved. This CDR3 spans 13 amino acids. Trimming took off 4 bases at V and 4 bases at J, with 11 bases between the two ends. Germline CDR1 SGHRS, CDR2 YFSETQ. The CDR3: CASSLDAGYGYTF. The CDR3 DNA is TGCGCCAGCAGCCTGGACGCGGGCTATGGCTACACCTTC.

CDR3: CASSRGGSSYNEQFF. CDR3 nucleotides: TGCGCCAGCAGCCGGGGGGGCAGCTCCTACAATGAGCAGTTCTTC. The genes are TRBV4-3 and TRBJ2-1, with D maybe TRBD2 (7 bases). The V end lost 4 bases, the J end lost 0 bases, and 10 bases lay between the germline ends. There are 15 residues in the CDR3. The germline gives CDR1 LGHNA, CDR2 YSLEER.

The CDR3 spells CASSQRGSYPSYEQYF. The CDR3 nucleotides are TGTGCCAGCAGCCAAAGGGGCAGCTACCCCTCCTACGAGCAGTACTTC. The V and J genes are TRBV7-2 and TRBJ2-7; D is perhaps TRBD1 (5 bases). Per the germline V gene, CDR1 is SGHTA and CDR2 is FQGNSA. V was trimmed by 5 bases and J by 0 bases, leaving 17 bases between them. The CDR3 is 16 amino acids.

J is TRBJ2-5 and V is TRBV18; no reliable D call. The tail of the sequence fits TRBJ2-7 better, so the J call may be wrong. From germline, CDR1 is KGHSH and CDR2 LQKENI. This CDR3 is built from 12 residues. The CDR3 is CASSPPDYEQYF. DNA of the CDR3: TGTGCCAGCTCACCCCCTGACTACGAGCAGTACTTC.

This clone was found a few times. CDR3 loop: CASSYSREKLFF. The CDR3 coding sequence is TGTGCCAGCAGTTACTCGCGTGAAAAACTGTTTTTT. This chain connects TRBV6-6 to TRBJ1-4; D not resolved. CDR1 is MNHNY, CDR2 SVGAGI, per germline (reference sequence). V lost 0 bases and J 7 bases, leaving 3 bases between the germline ends. The CDR3 contains 12 residues.

The chain links TRBV29-1 to TRBJ2-7; D might be TRBD2 (6 bases). Germline V CDR1 and CDR2: SQVTM, ANQGSEA. This CDR3 is 13 amino acids long. Trimming cost V 4 bases and J 3 bases, with 13 bases left between them. The CDR3 region is CSVGGLEGYEQYF. The CDR3 region has the DNA TGCAGCGTTGGGGGACTTGAAGGCTACGAGCAGTACTTC.

This clone was counted once. A read error may produce the germline difference seen at one junction end. This chain uses TRBV7-9 with TRBJ2-7, with a weak D call TRBD1 (6 bases). CDR3 length: 12 residues. Germline CDR1 is SEHNR and CDR2 is FQNEAQ (reference sequence). The CDR3 protein is CSSSSYRDEQYF. Here the CDR3 DNA reads TGTTCCAGCAGCTCCTACAGGGACGAGCAGTACTTC. Full variable domain (outside the CDR3, taken from reference TRBV7-9 and TRBJ2-7): DTGVSQNPRHKITKRGQNVTFRCDPISEHNRLYWYRQTLGQGPEFLTYFQNEAQLEKSRLLSDRFSAERPKGSFSTLEIQRTEQGDSAMYLCSSSSYRDEQYFGPGTRLTVT.

This sequence joins TRBV19 and TRBJ1-5; 7 bases match TRBD1. Germline loops: CDR1 LNHDA, CDR2 SQIVND (reference sequence). Trimming removed 6 bases from V and 3 bases from J; junction bases left unmatched: 11. CDR3 length: 16 amino acids. The CDR3 is CASSPRGRGDNQPQHF. The DNA of the CDR3 is TGTGCCAGTAGCCCAAGGGGCAGGGGGGACAATCAGCCCCAGCATTTT.

On this clone itself: Different DNA sequences within this sample yield the same CDR3. V gene TRBV6-6 combines with J gene TRBJ1-5; TRBD1 matches at 9 bases. This CDR3 is built from 14 residues. Per the germline V gene, CDR1 is MNHNY and CDR2 is SVGAGI (reference sequence). V lost 6 bases, J lost 3 bases, and 3 bases stayed unmatched. The CDR3 region is CASSRDRDNQPQHF. The CDR3 region has the DNA TGTGCCAGCAGCCGGGACAGGGACAATCAGCCCCAGCATTTT.

This clone has more than one count but fewer than ten. V and J are TRBV6-5 and TRBJ2-7; TRBD2 might be the D (5 bases). The CDR3 has 16 amino acids. Germline assignment: CDR1 MNHEY and CDR2 SVGAGI. With 6 bases removed from V and 3 bases from J, the gap between germline ends came to 21 bases. In DNA, the CDR3 is TGTGCCAGCAGCTACGGAAGCGGACCTCGGCGCTACGAGCAGTACTTC. Translated, it gives CASSYGSGPRRYEQYF.

This sequence joins TRBV10-1 and TRBJ2-7, with 7 nucleotides matching TRBD1. The junction had 7 bases not matched to a gene; V was cut back by 4 bases and J by 4 bases. The CDR3 runs to 14 residues. Germline V gene lookup returns CDR1 WNHNN and CDR2 SYGVQD (reference sequence). CDR3 residues: CASSAGDRFYEQYF. CDR3 DNA sequence: TGCGCCAGCAGTGCCGGGGACAGATTTTACGAGCAGTACTTC.

The J gene is TRBJ2-2, the V gene TRBV30; a weak D match, TRBD1 (5 bases). V shed 0 bases and J shed 7 bases, with 12 bases lying between them. In germline, CDR1 is GTSNPN, CDR2 SVGIG (reference sequence). The CDR3 totals 14 residues. The CDR3 loop is CAWSVTGYGGELFF. In nucleotides, the CDR3 is TGTGCCTGGAGTGTAACAGGATATGGCGGGGAGCTGTTTTTT.